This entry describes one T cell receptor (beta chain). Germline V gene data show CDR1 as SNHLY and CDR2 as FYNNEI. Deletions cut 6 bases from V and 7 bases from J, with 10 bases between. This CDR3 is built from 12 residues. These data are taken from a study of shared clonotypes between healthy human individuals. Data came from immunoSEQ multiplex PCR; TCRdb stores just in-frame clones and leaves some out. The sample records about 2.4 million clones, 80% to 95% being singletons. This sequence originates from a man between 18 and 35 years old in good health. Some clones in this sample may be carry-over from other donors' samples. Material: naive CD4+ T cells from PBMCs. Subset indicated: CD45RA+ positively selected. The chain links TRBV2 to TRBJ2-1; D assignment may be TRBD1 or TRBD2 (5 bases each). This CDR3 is CASRGDSNEQFF. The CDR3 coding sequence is TGTGCCAGCAGGGGAGACAGTAATGAGCAGTTCTTC.